This T cell receptor beta chain was recorded in a study of T cell responses to AZD1222 COVID-19 vaccine. TCRdb's copy holds only in-frame clones and misses some; the assay was immunoSEQ multiplex PCR. Among over 95,000 clones listed, around 88% were seen once. The junction had 2 bases not matched to a gene; V was cut back by 4 bases and J by 0 bases. CDR1 MGHRA and CDR2 YSYEKL come from the germline V gene. The CDR3 runs to 15 residues. This clonotype was sampled from an adult in good health. This material consisted of peripheral blood, taken on day 0 of AZD1222 vaccination. The rearrangement uses TRBV4-1 and TRBJ2-2; 7 nucleotides align to TRBD2. The CDR3 nucleotides read TGCGCCAGCAGCCGCGGGACTACGAACACCGGGGAGCTGTTTTTT. Encoded protein: CASSRGTTNTGELFF.